The TCR beta chain under discussion was sequenced for a study of T cell changes during pregnancy in multiple sclerosis. The CDR3 contains 13 residues. The V segment lost 2 bases and the J segment 5 bases; nucleotides outside the gene matches: 2. CDR1 is MNHNY and CDR2 is SVGAGI in the germline V gene (reference sequence). The method was immunoSEQ multiplex PCR; TCRdb's version includes in-frame clones alone and lacks a portion of them. Among almost 40,000 clones listed, under 95% were seen once. The sequence was obtained from a female donor in good health, enrolled as a control in a pregnancy study. Sequencing was performed on CD4+ T cells from peripheral blood mononuclear cells, taken in the third trimester of pregnancy. The chain joins TRBV6-6 to TRBJ2-5; 7 bases are shared with TRBD2. The CDR3 loop is CASSYQAGETQYF. The DNA of the CDR3 is TGTGCCAGCAGTTACCAAGCGGGGGAGACCCAGTACTTC.